This T cell receptor beta chain came from a study of blood T cell repertoires in COVID-19. At the level of the study: Sample material is recorded as cDNA or gDNA derived from T cells, B-cell-depleted T cells, or PBMCs.

Profiling relied on immunoSEQ multiplex PCR, and the TCRdb table lists in-frame clones only, not all of them. The table shows approximately 170,000 clones, with 80% to 90% occurring only once. V was trimmed by 6 bases and J by 2 bases, leaving 11 bases between them. The CDR3 spans 14 residues. In germline, CDR1 is MNHNY, CDR2 SVGAGI (reference sequence). Comment on this clone: This CDR3 is also generated by other DNA sequences in the sample.

The V gene is TRBV6-6, the J gene TRBJ1-5; D is perhaps TRBD1 (6 bases). The sequenced sample was peripheral blood. The TCR originated in a man aged 25-40 years with acute or convalescent COVID-19. CDR3 DNA sequence: TGTGCCAGCAGCCTAGGGGGGGGCAATCAGCCCCAGCATTTT. Translated, it gives CASSLGGGNQPQHF.